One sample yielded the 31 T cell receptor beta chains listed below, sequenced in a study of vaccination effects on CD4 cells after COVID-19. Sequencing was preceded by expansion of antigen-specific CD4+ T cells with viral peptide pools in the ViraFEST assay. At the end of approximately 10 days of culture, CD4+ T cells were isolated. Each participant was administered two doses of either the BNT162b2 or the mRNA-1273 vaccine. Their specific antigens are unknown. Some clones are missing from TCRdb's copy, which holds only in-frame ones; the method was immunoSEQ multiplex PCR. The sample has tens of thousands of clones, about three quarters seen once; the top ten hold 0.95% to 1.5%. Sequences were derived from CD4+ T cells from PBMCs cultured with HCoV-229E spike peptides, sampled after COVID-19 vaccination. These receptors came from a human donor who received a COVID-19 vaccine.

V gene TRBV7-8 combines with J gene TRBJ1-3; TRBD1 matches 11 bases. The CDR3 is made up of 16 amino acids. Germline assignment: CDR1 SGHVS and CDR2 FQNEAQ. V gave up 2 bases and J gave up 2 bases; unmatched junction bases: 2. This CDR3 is CASSLRGQGAGNTIYF. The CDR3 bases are TGTGCCAGCAGCTTAAGGGGACAGGGGGCTGGAAACACCATATATTTT.

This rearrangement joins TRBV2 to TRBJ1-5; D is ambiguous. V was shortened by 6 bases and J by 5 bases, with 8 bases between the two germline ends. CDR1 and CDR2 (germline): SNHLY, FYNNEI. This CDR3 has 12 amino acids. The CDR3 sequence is CASRVGDQPQHF. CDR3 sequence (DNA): TGTGCCAGCAGGGTAGGTGATCAGCCCCAGCATTTT. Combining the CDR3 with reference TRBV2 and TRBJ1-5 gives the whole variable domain EPEVTQTPSHQVTQMGQEVILRCVPISNHLYFYWYRQILGQKVEFLVSFYNNEISEKSEIFDDQFSVERPDGSNFTLKIRSTKLEDSAMYFCASRVGDQPQHFGDGTRLSIL.

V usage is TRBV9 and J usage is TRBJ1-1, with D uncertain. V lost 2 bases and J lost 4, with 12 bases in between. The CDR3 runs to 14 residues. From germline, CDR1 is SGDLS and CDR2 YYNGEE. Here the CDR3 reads CASSVTDWATEAFF. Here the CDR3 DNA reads TGTGCCAGCAGCGTGACTGACTGGGCCACTGAAGCTTTCTTT. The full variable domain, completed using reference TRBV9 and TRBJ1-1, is DSGVTQTPKHLITATGQRVTLRCSPRSGDLSVYWYQQSLDQGLQFLIQYYNGEERAKGNILERFSAQQFPDLHSELNLSSLELGDSALYFCASSVTDWATEAFFGQGTRLTVV.

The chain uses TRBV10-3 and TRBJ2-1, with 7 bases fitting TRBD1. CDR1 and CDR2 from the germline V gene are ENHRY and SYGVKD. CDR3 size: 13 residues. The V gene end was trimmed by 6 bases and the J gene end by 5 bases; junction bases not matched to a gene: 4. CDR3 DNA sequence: TGTGCCATCAGACAGGGGTCTAACAATGAGCAGTTCTTC. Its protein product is CAIRQGSNNEQFF.

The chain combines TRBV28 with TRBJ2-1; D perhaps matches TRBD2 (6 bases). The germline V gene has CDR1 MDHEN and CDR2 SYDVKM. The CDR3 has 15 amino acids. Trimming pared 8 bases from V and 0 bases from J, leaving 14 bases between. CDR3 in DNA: TGTGCCAGCGGGGGACTTCCGAGCTCCTACAATGAGCAGTTCTTC. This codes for CASGGLPSSYNEQFF.

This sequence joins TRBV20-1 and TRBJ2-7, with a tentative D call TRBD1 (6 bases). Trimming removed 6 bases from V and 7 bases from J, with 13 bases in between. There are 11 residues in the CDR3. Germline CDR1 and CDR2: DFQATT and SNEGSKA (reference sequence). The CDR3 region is CSARTEGEQYV. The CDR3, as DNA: TGCAGTGCACGGACAGAAGGAGAGCAGTACGTC.

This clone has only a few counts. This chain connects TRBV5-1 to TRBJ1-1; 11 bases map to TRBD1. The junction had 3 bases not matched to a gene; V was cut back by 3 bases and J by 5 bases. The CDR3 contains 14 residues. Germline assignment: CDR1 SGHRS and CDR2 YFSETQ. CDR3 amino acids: CASSWGTGGTEAFF. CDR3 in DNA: TGCGCCAGCAGCTGGGGGACAGGGGGAACTGAAGCTTTCTTT.

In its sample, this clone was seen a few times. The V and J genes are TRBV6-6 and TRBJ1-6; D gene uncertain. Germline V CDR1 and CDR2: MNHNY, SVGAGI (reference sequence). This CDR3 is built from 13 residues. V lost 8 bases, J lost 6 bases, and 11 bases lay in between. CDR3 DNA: TGTGCCAGCGCCACGGTTTTTAATTCACCCCTCCACTTT. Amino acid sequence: CASATVFNSPLHF.

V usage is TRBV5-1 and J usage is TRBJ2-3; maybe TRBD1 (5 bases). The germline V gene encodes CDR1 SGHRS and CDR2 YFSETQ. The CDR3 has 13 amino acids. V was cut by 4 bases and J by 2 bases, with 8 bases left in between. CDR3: CASSTTVTDTQYF. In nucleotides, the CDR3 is TGCGCCAGCAGCACGACAGTCACAGATACGCAGTATTTT.

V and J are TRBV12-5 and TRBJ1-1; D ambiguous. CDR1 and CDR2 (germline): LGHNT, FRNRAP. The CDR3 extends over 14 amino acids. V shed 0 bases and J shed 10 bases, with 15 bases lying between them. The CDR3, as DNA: TGTGCTAGTGGTTTGGTAGGCCAGGCGCCCAGAGCTTTCTTT. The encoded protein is CASGLVGQAPRAFF.

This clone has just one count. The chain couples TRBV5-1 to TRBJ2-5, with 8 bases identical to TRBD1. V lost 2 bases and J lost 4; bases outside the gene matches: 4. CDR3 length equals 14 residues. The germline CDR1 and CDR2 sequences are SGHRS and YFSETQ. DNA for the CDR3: TGCGCCAGCAGCTTACCTACAGGGGGAGAGACCCAGTACTTC. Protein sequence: CASSLPTGGETQYF. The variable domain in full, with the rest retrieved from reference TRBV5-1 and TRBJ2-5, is KAGVTQTPRYLIKTRGQQVTLSCSPISGHRSVSWYQQTPGQGLQFLFEYFSETQRNKGNFPGRFSGRQFSNSRSEMNVSTLELGDSALYLCASSLPTGGETQYFGPGTRLLVL.

CDR3 region: CASSAPYRYNYGYTF. The CDR3 DNA follows: TGTGCCAGTAGTGCACCTTACAGGTATAACTATGGCTACACCTTC. This chain uses TRBV19 with TRBJ1-2; possibly TRBD1 for D (5 bases). Germline assignment: CDR1 LNHDA and CDR2 SQIVND (reference sequence). The CDR3 is 15 amino acids. The V end lost 5 bases, the J end lost 1 base, and 14 bases lay between the germline ends.

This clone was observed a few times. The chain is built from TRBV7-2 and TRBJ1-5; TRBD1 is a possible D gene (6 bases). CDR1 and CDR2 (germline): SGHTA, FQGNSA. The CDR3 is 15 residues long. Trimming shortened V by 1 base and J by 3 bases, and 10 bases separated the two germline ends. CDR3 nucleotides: TGTGCCAGCAGCTTAGGCGGGGGGCACAATCAGCCCCAGCATTTT. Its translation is CASSLGGGHNQPQHF.

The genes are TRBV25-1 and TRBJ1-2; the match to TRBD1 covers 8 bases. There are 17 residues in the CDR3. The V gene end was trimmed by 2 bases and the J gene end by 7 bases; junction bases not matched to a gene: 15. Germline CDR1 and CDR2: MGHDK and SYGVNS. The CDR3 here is CASSEGVTRTGKAGYTF. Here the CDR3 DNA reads TGTGCCAGCAGTGAAGGGGTAACCAGGACAGGGAAGGCTGGCTACACCTTC.

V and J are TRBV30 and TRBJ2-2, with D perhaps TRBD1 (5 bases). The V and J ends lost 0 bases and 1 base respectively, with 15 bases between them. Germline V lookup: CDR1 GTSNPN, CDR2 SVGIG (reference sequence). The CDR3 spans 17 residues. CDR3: CAWSVRIGQQNTGELFF. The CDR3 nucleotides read TGTGCCTGGAGTGTAAGAATAGGACAACAGAACACCGGGGAGCTGTTTTTT.

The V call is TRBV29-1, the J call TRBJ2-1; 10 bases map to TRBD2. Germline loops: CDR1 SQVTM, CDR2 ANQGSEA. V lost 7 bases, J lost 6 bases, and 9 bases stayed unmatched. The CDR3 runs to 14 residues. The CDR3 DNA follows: TGCAGCGGGTCCATAGCGGGGGGTACCAATGAGCAGTTCTTC. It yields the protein CSGSIAGGTNEQFF.

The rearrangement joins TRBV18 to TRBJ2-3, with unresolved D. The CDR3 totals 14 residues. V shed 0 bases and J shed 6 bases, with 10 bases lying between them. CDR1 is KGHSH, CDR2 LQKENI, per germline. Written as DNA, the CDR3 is TGTGCCAGCTCACCACCCAGTAGGGCCGATACGCAGTATTTT. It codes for CASSPPSRADTQYF.

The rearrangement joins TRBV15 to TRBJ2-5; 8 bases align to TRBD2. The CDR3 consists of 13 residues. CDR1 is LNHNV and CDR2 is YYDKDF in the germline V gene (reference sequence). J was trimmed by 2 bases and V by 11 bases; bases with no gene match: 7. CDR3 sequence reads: CAAQRGLQETQYF. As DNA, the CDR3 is TGTGCCGCCCAGCGGGGGTTACAAGAGACCCAGTACTTC. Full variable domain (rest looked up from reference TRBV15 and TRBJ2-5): DAMVIQNPRYQVTQFGKPVTLSCSQTLNHNVMYWYQQKSSQAPKLLFHYYDKDFNNEADTPDNFQSRRPNTSFCFLDIRSPGLGDTAMYLCAAQRGLQETQYFGPGTRLLVL.

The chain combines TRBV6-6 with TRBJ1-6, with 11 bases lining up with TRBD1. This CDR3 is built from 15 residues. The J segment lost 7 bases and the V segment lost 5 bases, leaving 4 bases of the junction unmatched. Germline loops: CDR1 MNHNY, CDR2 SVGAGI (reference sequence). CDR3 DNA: TGTGCCAGCAGTACGCGGGACAGGGGGAATTCACCCCTCCACTTT. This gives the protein CASSTRDRGNSPLHF.

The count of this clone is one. The CDR3 DNA reads TGTGCCACCAGTGATCCCCGTCGACAGGGGGCCTACAATGAGCAGTTCTTC. This encodes CATSDPRRQGAYNEQFF. This chain uses TRBV24-1 with TRBJ2-1; 9 bases agree with TRBD1. Trimming removed 3 bases from V and 2 bases from J; junction bases left unmatched: 7. The CDR3 consists of 17 residues. Germline V lookup: CDR1 KGHDR, CDR2 SFDVKD.

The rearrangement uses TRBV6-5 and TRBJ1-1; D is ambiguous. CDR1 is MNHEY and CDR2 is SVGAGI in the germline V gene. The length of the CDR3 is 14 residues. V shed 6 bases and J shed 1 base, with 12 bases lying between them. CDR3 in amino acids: CASSEAAPNTEAFF. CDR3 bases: TGTGCCAGCAGCGAGGCAGCCCCGAACACTGAAGCTTTCTTT.

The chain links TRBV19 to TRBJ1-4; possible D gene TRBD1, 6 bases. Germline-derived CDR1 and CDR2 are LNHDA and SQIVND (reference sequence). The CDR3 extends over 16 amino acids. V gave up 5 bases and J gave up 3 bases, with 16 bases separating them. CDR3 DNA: TGTGCCAGTAGTTTCACTACAGGGATGGCTAATGAAAAACTGTTTTTT. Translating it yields CASSFTTGMANEKLFF. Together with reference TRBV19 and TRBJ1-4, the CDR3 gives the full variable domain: DGGITQSPKYLFRKEGQNVTLSCEQNLNHDAMYWYRQDPGQGLRLIYYSQIVNDFQKGDIAEGYSVSREKKESFPLTVTSAQKNPTAFYLCASSFTTGMANEKLFFGSGTQLSVL.

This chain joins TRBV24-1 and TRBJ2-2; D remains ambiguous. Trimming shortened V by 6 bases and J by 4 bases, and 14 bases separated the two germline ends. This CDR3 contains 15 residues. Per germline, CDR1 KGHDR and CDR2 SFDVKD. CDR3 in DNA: TGTGCCACCAGTACACCCGCGACGGGCACCGGGGAGCTGTTTTTT. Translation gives CATSTPATGTGELFF.

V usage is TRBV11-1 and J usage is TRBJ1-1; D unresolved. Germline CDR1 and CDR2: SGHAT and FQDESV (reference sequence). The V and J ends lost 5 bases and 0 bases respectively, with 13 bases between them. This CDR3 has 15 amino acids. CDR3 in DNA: TGTGCCAGCAGCCGAGACGGACCCTTGAACACTGAAGCTTTCTTT. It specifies CASSRDGPLNTEAFF.

The CDR3 loop reads CASSLLAGGQETQYF. CDR3 DNA sequence: TGCGCCAGCAGCTTACTAGCGGGGGGCCAAGAGACCCAGTACTTC. This chain connects TRBV5-1 to TRBJ2-5, with 12 bases matching TRBD2. This CDR3 contains 15 residues. Germline CDR1 is SGHRS and CDR2 is YFSETQ. J lost 1 base, V lost 2 bases, and 0 bases had no gene match.

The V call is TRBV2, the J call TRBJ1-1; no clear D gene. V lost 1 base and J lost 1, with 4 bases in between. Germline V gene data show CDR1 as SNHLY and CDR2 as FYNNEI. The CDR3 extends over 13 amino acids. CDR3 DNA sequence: TGTGCCAGCAGTGAAGTGCGGAACACTGAAGCTTTCTTT. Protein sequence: CASSEVRNTEAFF.

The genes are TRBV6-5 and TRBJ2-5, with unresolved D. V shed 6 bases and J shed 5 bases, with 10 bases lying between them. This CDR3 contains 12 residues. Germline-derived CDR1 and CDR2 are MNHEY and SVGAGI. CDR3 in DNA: TGTGCCAGCAGCTATTCTTACGAGACCCAGTACTTC. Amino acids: CASSYSYETQYF.

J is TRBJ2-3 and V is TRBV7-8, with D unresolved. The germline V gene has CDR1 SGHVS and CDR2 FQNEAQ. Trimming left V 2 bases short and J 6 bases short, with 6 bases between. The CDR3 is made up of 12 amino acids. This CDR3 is CASSLTGDTQYF. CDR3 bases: TGTGCCAGCAGCTTAACCGGGGATACGCAGTATTTT.

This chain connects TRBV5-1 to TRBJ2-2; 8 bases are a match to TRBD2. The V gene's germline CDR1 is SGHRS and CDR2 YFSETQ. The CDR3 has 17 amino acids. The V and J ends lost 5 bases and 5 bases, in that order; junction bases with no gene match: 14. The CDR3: CASRVSSGVSVTGELFF. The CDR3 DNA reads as TGCGCCAGCAGAGTGAGTAGCGGGGTCTCGGTAACCGGGGAGCTGTTTTTT. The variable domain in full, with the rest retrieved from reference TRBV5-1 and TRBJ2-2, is KAGVTQTPRYLIKTRGQQVTLSCSPISGHRSVSWYQQTPGQGLQFLFEYFSETQRNKGNFPGRFSGRQFSNSRSEMNVSTLELGDSALYLCASRVSSGVSVTGELFFGEGSRLTVL.

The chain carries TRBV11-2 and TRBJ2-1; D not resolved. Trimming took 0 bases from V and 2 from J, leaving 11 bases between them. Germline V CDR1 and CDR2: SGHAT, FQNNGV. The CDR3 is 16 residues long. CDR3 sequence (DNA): TGTGCCAGCAGCTTAGAGGGGTGGTTGCCCTACAATGAGCAGTTCTTC. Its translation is CASSLEGWLPYNEQFF. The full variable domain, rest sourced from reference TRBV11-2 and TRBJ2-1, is EAGVAQSPRYKIIEKRQSVAFWCNPISGHATLYWYQQILGQGPKLLIQFQNNGVVDDSQLPKDRFSAERLKGVDSTLKIQPAKLEDSAVYLCASSLEGWLPYNEQFFGPGTRLTVL.

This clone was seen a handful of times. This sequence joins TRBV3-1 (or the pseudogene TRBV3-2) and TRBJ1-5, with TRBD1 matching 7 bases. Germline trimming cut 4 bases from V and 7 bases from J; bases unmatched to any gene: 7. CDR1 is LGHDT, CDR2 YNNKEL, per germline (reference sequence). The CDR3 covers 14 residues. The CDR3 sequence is CASSPGTQGQPQHF. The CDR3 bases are TGTGCCAGCAGCCCCGGGACACAGGGGCAGCCCCAGCATTTT.